Listed below are T cell receptor beta chains from one sample, sequenced in a study of T cells after yellow fever vaccination. One entry per CDR3 protein, called by TCRdb with MiXCR from the 5' RACE reads. This table holds nearly 550,000 distinct CDR3 sequences, about 19% found once. Sequences were derived from PBMCs, sampled 15 days after the yellow fever booster vaccination. The receptor set was obtained from a man aged 25 to 40 who received the YFV17D yellow fever vaccine. Both conserved end residues are part of each CDR3. D genes are given only for firm matches. Only some rows state a clone size, as once, few, many or a class for expanded clones.

D: TRBD2; V: TRBV9; size: NA; J: TRBJ2-5; CDR3: CASSVDPLARETQYF; DNA: TGTGCCAGCAGCGTAGATCCACTAGCGAGAGAGACCCAGTACTTC
D: TRBD1; V: TRBV19; size: NA; J: TRBJ2-3; CDR3: CASSLGTAGNTQYF; DNA: TGTGCCAGTAGTTTAGGGACAGCAGGGAATACGCAGTATTTT
D: TRBD1; V: TRBV18; size: NA; J: TRBJ2-4; CDR3: CASSPQGARDIQYF; DNA: TGTGCCAGCTCACCACAGGGGGCGCGTGACATTCAGTACTTC
D: NA; V: TRBV7-2; size: NA; J: TRBJ2-5; CDR3: CASSLNWGRETQYF; DNA: TGTGCCAGCAGCTTAAATTGGGGAAGGGAGACCCAGTACTTC
D: NA; V: TRBV20-1; size: NA; J: TRBJ1-1; CDR3: CSASDPGQQNTEAFF; DNA: TGCAGTGCTAGTGACCCGGGACAACAGAACACTGAAGCTTTCTTT
D: TRBD2; V: TRBV7-9; size: few; J: TRBJ2-5; CDR3: CASSLRLAQYQETQYF; DNA: TGTGCCAGCAGCCTCCGACTAGCGCAATACCAAGAGACCCAGTACTTC
D: NA; V: TRBV11-2; size: few; J: TRBJ2-7; CDR3: CASSLDVKWGISYEQYF; DNA: TGTGCCAGCAGCTTAGATGTCAAGTGGGGGATTTCCTACGAGCAGTACTTC
D: NA; V: TRBV9; size: NA; J: TRBJ2-7; CDR3: CASSTGGTPSYEQYF; DNA: TGTGCCAGCAGCACAGGCGGGACACCCTCCTACGAGCAGTACTTC
D: TRBD2; V: TRBV29-1; size: NA; J: TRBJ2-2; CDR3: CSVVLAGVRELFF; DNA: TGCAGCGTTGTACTAGCGGGAGTTAGGGAGCTGTTTTTT
D: NA; V: TRBV9; size: NA; J: TRBJ2-5; CDR3: CASSVGHAGLRGETQYF; DNA: TGTGCCAGCAGCGTCGGGCACGCGGGGCTCCGCGGCGAGACCCAGTACTTC
D: NA; V: TRBV10-3; size: NA; J: TRBJ1-6; CDR3: CAISDVYNSPLHF; DNA: TGTGCCATCAGTGACGTCTACAATTCACCCCTCCACTTT
D: NA; V: TRBV19; size: few; J: TRBJ2-2; CDR3: CASSRSLVGELFF; DNA: TGTGCCAGTAGTAGGAGCTTAGTGGGGGAGCTGTTTTTT
D: NA; V: TRBV15; size: NA; J: TRBJ2-3; CDR3: CATSLKGTSGTDTQYF; DNA: TGTGCCACCAGCTTAAAGGGAACGTCCGGGACAGATACGCAGTATTTT
D: NA; V: TRBV29-1; size: NA; J: TRBJ2-1; CDR3: CSVIIPGQLDNEQFF; DNA: TGCAGCGTTATAATCCCGGGCCAGCTGGATAATGAGCAGTTCTTC
D: NA; V: TRBV20-1; size: few; J: TRBJ2-4; CDR3: CSARASEAKNIQYF; DNA: TGCAGTGCTAGGGCTAGCGAAGCAAAAAACATTCAGTACTTC
D: TRBD2; V: TRBV7-3; size: few; J: TRBJ2-3; CDR3: CASSRIAGGFADTQYF; DNA: TGTGCCAGCAGCCGAATAGCGGGAGGCTTTGCAGATACGCAGTATTTT
D: NA; V: TRBV10-3; size: few; J: TRBJ2-1; CDR3: CAIGSRDEQFF; DNA: TGTGCCATCGGGAGCCGGGATGAGCAGTTCTTC
D: TRBD2; V: TRBV29-1; size: few; J: TRBJ2-1; CDR3: CSVEGSLAAYNEQFF; DNA: TGCAGCGTTGAAGGAAGTCTAGCGGCCTACAATGAGCAGTTCTTC
D: NA; V: TRBV28; size: NA; J: TRBJ2-3; CDR3: CASSSGNTLYF; DNA: TGTGCCAGCAGTTCGGGGAATACGCTGTATTTT
D: TRBD2; V: TRBV11-2; size: many; J: TRBJ2-1; CDR3: CASSLDLSSGRREQFF; DNA: TGTGCCAGCAGCTTAGATCTGTCTAGCGGGAGAAGGGAGCAGTTCTTC
D: NA; V: TRBV19; size: NA; J: TRBJ2-3; CDR3: CASSIAGADSDTQYF; DNA: TGTGCCAGTAGTATAGCGGGGGCGGACTCAGATACGCAGTATTTT
D: NA; V: TRBV29-1; size: once; J: TRBJ2-5; CDR3: CSVSRDKEDQETQYF; DNA: TGCAGCGTCAGTCGGGACAAAGAAGACCAAGAGACCCAGTACTTC
D: TRBD2; V: TRBV10-2; size: many; J: TRBJ2-5; CDR3: CASSGVAGGPETQYF; DNA: TGCGCCAGCAGTGGAGTAGCGGGAGGGCCGGAGACCCAGTACTTC
D: NA; V: TRBV6-1; size: few; J: TRBJ2-2; CDR3: CASTFAGAPGELFF; DNA: TGTGCCAGCACCTTCGCGGGGGCGCCCGGGGAGCTGTTTTTT
D: NA; V: TRBV5-8; size: NA; J: TRBJ2-1; CDR3: CASNQPLVGAYNEQFF; DNA: TGTGCCAGCAACCAACCGCTGGTCGGTGCCTACAATGAGCAGTTCTTC
D: TRBD2; V: TRBV18; size: few; J: TRBJ2-5; CDR3: CASRPAAQGGGQYF; DNA: TGTGCCAGTAGACCGGCTGCTCAGGGCGGGGGCCAGTACTTC
D: TRBD2; V: TRBV5-6; size: NA; J: TRBJ2-2; CDR3: CASSYTRGLAGFTNTGELFF; DNA: TGTGCCAGCAGCTACACCAGGGGACTAGCGGGTTTCACGAACACCGGGGAGCTGTTTTTT
D: TRBD1; V: TRBV20-1; size: NA; J: TRBJ1-1; CDR3: CSALGQTEAFF; DNA: TGCAGTGCTCTGGGACAGACTGAAGCTTTCTTT
D: NA; V: TRBV20-1; size: NA; J: TRBJ1-4; CDR3: CSARDSTAATNEKLFF; DNA: TGCAGTGCTAGAGATTCGACAGCGGCAACTAATGAAAAACTGTTTTTT